These T cell receptor beta chains were read from a single sample in a study of T-cell reconstitution after alpha-beta-depleted transplantation in children. From the PCR reads, TCRdb called clonotypes with MiXCR, one entry per CDR3 protein. Of approximately 270,000 distinct CDR3 sequences listed, under 30% are singletons. This specimen was PBMCs, mostly from graft donor cells, taken 360 days after TCRalphabeta/CD19-depleted stem cell transplant. Every receptor here comes from a female patient aged 2 to 10 who had a stem cell transplant for congenital amegakaryocytic thrombocytopenia, so the T cells may come from the graft donor. Both conserved end residues are part of each CDR3. Each record gives: D gene, V gene, J gene, clone size, CDR3 protein, CDR3 DNA. The D gene is left open where the match is weak. Rows may omit the clone size; those that give it use once, few, many or a size class.

TRBD2,TRBV4-2,TRBJ2-7,NA,CASSSRKGVLAGISSYEQYF,TGTGCCAGCAGCTCAAGAAAGGGAGTCCTAGCGGGAATAAGCTCCTACGAGCAGTACTTC
NA,TRBV7-9,TRBJ2-2,NA,CASSLLVFGELFF,TGTGCCAGCAGCTTACTTGTTTTCGGGGAGCTGTTTTTT
NA,TRBV29-1,TRBJ1-1,NA,CSVATDRGAFF,TGCAGCGTTGCGACAGACCGAGGAGCTTTCTTT
NA,TRBV27,TRBJ2-1,few,CASSQSDTYNEQFF,TGTGCCAGCTCGCAGTCAGACACCTACAATGAGCAGTTCTTC
TRBD1,TRBV30,TRBJ1-4,NA,CAWAGTGARREKLFF,TGTGCCTGGGCCGGGACAGGGGCTAGGCGTGAAAAACTGTTTTTT
TRBD1,TRBV3-1,TRBJ1-5,NA,CASSQDKQPTGLSNQPQHF,TGTGCCAGCAGCCAGGATAAACAACCGACAGGGTTGAGCAATCAGCCCCAGCATTTT
NA,TRBV7-8,TRBJ2-4,few,CASSFYVNEVAEKAKNIQYF,TGTGCCAGCAGCTTCTATGTGAATGAGGTAGCGGAAAAAGCCAAAAACATTCAGTACTTC
NA,TRBV5-1,TRBJ2-7,NA,CASSLEPGAYEQYF,TGCGCCAGCAGCTTGGAACCAGGAGCTTACGAGCAGTACTTC
TRBD2,TRBV13,TRBJ2-1,few,CASSLYPSGGYEQFF,TGTGCCAGCAGCTTATATCCTAGCGGGGGCTATGAGCAGTTCTTC
NA,TRBV4-2,TRBJ1-3,NA,CASSQDKGFISGNTIYF,TGTGCCAGCAGCCAAGACAAGGGGTTTATCTCTGGAAACACCATATATTTT
TRBD1,TRBV29-1,TRBJ1-2,NA,CSVGSGQANGYTF,TGCAGCGTTGGATCGGGACAGGCGAATGGCTACACCTTC
TRBD1,TRBV5-6,TRBJ1-2,NA,CASTPSDRGYGYTF,TGTGCCAGCACCCCTTCGGACAGGGGCTATGGCTACACCTTC
TRBD1,TRBV10-3,TRBJ1-2,few,CAIRPGQGNYGYTF,TGTGCCATCAGACCCGGACAGGGGAACTATGGCTACACCTTC
TRBD1,TRBV29-1,TRBJ2-3,few,CSARTGDDTQYF,TGCAGCGCCAGGACAGGGGATGATACGCAGTATTTT
TRBD1,TRBV12-3/TRBV12-4,TRBJ2-7,NA,CASSLARWTGAEQYF,TGTGCCAGCAGTTTGGCCCGCTGGACAGGGGCCGAGCAGTACTTC
NA,TRBV7-2,TRBJ2-7,few,CASSLGLLGYEQYF,TGTGCCAGCAGCCTGGGACTCCTGGGCTACGAGCAGTACTTC
TRBD2,TRBV19,TRBJ2-2,NA,CASKPGLAVTGELFF,TGTGCCAGTAAACCGGGACTAGCGGTTACCGGGGAGCTGTTTTTT
NA,TRBV12-3/TRBV12-4,TRBJ1-4,few,CASSFGGGYEKLFF,TGTGCCAGCAGTTTCGGAGGGGGATATGAAAAACTGTTTTTT
NA,TRBV7-9,TRBJ2-4,NA,CASSPSYGEGDIQYF,TGTGCCAGCAGCCCATCTTATGGAGAGGGGGACATTCAGTACTTC
TRBD2,TRBV4-3,TRBJ2-1,few,CASSQEAGDYNEQFF,TGCGCCAGCAGCCAAGAGGCGGGAGACTACAATGAGCAGTTCTTC
NA,TRBV28,TRBJ2-7,NA,CASISSYEQYF,TGTGCCAGCATAAGCTCCTACGAGCAGTACTTC
NA,TRBV6-1,TRBJ1-1,NA,CASSRPAPGEMNTEAFF,TGTGCCAGCAGTCGGCCGGCCCCTGGGGAGATGAACACTGAAGCTTTCTTT
TRBD2,TRBV12-3/TRBV12-4,TRBJ2-3,few,CASSLLAGISDTQYF,TGTGCCAGCAGTTTACTAGCGGGAATTTCAGATACGCAGTATTTT
NA,TRBV28,TRBJ1-3,NA,CASSLWEGRDSGNTIYF,TGTGCCAGCAGTTTATGGGAGGGACGGGACTCTGGAAACACCATATATTTT
NA,TRBV28,TRBJ2-5,few,CASSLSGTQETQYF,TGTGCCAGCAGTTTATCAGGGACCCAAGAGACCCAGTACTTC
NA,TRBV20-1,TRBJ2-1,NA,CSAYGKYNEQFF,TGCAGTGCGTACGGGAAATACAATGAGCAGTTCTTC
TRBD1,TRBV3-1,TRBJ2-7,NA,CASSQVATSWTGYYEQYF,TGTGCCAGCAGCCAAGTTGCAACATCCTGGACAGGGTACTACGAGCAGTACTTC
TRBD2,TRBV5-1,TRBJ2-1,few,CASSEGLAGGPHEQFF,TGCGCCAGCAGCGAGGGACTAGCGGGAGGGCCCCATGAGCAGTTCTTC
NA,TRBV28,TRBJ2-7,few,CASREQGSYEQYF,TGTGCCAGCAGGGAACAGGGATCCTACGAGCAGTACTTC
TRBD1,TRBV5-1,TRBJ1-3,once,CASTPGDSSGNTIYF,TGCGCCAGCACCCCTGGGGACAGCTCTGGAAACACCATATATTTT
NA,TRBV5-1,TRBJ2-1,few,CASSQSQGPNEQFF,TGCGCCAGCAGCCAGAGCCAGGGGCCTAATGAGCAGTTCTTC
NA,TRBV5-4,TRBJ2-1,NA,CASSLVTAEQFF,TGTGCCAGCAGCTTGGTGACAGCTGAGCAGTTCTTC
NA,TRBV6-5,TRBJ2-3,NA,CASSYSTWGTDTQYF,TGTGCCAGCAGTTACTCGACTTGGGGCACAGATACGCAGTATTTT
NA,TRBV6-5,TRBJ2-1,once,CASSYQGTSNEQFF,TGTGCCAGCAGTTACCAGGGGACTTCCAATGAGCAGTTCTTC
TRBD1,TRBV29-1,TRBJ2-5,many,CSVDRDDRGYETQYF,TGCAGCGTTGACCGAGACGACAGGGGGTATGAGACCCAGTACTTC
NA,TRBV20-1,TRBJ1-2,few,CSARGPDYGYTF,TGCAGTGCTAGGGGGCCCGACTATGGCTACACCTTC
NA,TRBV20-1,TRBJ2-5,few,CSASTTSVSVRMETQYF,TGCAGTGCTTCCACGACATCGGTGTCCGTTAGGATGGAGACCCAGTACTTC
NA,TRBV6-5,TRBJ2-7,few,CASSSPPEAYEQYF,TGTGCCAGCAGTTCCCCCCCGGAAGCCTACGAGCAGTACTTC
NA,TRBV12-3/TRBV12-4,TRBJ2-5,few,CASSFVLSETQYF,TGTGCCAGCAGTTTTGTCTTATCAGAGACCCAGTACTTC
NA,TRBV7-9,TRBJ2-6,NA,CASSSRVGANVLTF,TGTGCCAGCAGCAGCAGGGTTGGGGCCAACGTCCTGACTTTC
NA,TRBV7-8,TRBJ2-7,NA,CASSLAGYQQYF,TGTGCCAGCAGCTTGGCCGGCTACCAGCAGTACTTC
NA,TRBV2,TRBJ2-1,NA,CASSEAPGGYNEQFF,TGTGCCAGCAGTGAAGCTCCCGGGGGCTACAATGAGCAGTTCTTC
TRBD2,TRBV2,TRBJ2-1,few,CASRLAGPQSYNEQFF,TGTGCCAGCCGCCTAGCGGGACCCCAATCCTACAATGAGCAGTTCTTC
TRBD1,TRBV30,TRBJ2-2,NA,CACRTGWTGELFF,TGTGCCTGCCGGACAGGGTGGACCGGGGAGCTGTTTTTT
TRBD1,TRBV6-5,TRBJ1-2,NA,CASSYSLFDRGEFYGYTF,TGTGCCAGCAGTTACTCCTTATTCGACAGGGGTGAATTCTATGGCTACACCTTC